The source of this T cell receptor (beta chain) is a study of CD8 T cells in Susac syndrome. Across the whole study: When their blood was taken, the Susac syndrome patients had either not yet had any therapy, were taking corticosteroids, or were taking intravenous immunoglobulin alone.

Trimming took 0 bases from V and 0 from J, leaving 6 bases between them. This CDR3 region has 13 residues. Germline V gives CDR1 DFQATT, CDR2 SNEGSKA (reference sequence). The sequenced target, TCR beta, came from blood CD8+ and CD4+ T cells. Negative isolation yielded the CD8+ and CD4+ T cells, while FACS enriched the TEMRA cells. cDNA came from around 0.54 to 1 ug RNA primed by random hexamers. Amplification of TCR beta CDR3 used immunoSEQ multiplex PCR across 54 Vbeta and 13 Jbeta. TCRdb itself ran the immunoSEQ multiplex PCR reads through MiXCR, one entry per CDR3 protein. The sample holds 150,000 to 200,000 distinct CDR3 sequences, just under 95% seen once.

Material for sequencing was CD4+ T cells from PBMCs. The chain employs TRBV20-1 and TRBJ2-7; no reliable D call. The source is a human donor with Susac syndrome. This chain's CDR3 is CSARDGSSYEQYF. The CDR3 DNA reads TGCAGTGCTAGAGATGGGTCCTCCTACGAGCAGTACTTC.